The clone carrying this TCR beta chain showed up just a few times. Its cognate antigen is unknown. As the method for making TCR beta libraries, quantitative 5'-RACE with molecular barcodes was used. TCRdb re-called the 5' RACE reads through MiXCR, storing one row per CDR3 protein. The sample contains about 250,000 distinct CDR3 sequences, approximately 30% of which appear only once. Deletions cut 5 bases from V and 0 bases from J, with 8 bases between. Germline V CDR1 and CDR2: DFQATT, SNEGSKA (reference sequence). This CDR3 has 14 residues. These data are taken from a study of CD8 T cells in ankylosing spondylitis. Points from the study as a whole: Roughly eight highly homologous variants made up a TCR beta motif that seemed to typify ankylosing spondylitis blood. As reported, disease-linked clones showed significant enrichment in matched ankylosing spondylitis synovial fluid.

Sequencing was carried out using blood, either unsorted or a sorted T cell fraction (not recorded which). J is TRBJ2-6 and V is TRBV20-1, with D possibly matching TRBD2 (6 bases). This sequence was found in a male donor with ankylosing spondylitis or in good health (not recorded which). DNA for the CDR3: TGCAGTGCTCTGGACTACTCTGGGGCCAACGTCCTGACTTTC. Translation: CSALDYSGANVLTF.